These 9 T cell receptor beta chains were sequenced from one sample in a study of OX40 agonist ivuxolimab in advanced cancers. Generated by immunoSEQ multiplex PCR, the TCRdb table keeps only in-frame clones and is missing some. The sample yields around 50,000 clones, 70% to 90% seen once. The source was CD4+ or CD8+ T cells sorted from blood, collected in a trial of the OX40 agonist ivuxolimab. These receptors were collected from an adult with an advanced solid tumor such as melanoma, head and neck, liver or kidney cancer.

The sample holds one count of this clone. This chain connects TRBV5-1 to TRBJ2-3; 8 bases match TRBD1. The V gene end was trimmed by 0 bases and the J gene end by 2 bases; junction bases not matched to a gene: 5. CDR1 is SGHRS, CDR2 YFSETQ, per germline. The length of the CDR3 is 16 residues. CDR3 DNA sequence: TGCGCCAGCAGCTTGGGGACAGGGCCTTCCACAGATACGCAGTATTTT. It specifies CASSLGTGPSTDTQYF.

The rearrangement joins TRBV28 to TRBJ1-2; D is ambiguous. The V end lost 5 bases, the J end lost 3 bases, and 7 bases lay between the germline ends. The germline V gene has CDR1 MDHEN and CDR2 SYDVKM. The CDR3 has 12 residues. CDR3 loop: CASSRAYYGYTF. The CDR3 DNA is TGTGCCAGCAGTAGGGCCTACTATGGCTACACCTTC.

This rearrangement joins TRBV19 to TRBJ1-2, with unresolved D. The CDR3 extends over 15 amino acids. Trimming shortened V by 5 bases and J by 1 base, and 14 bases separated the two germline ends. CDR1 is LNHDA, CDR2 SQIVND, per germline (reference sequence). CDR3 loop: CASSSPSAINYGYTF. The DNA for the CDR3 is TGTGCCAGTAGTTCGCCCTCCGCTATTAACTATGGCTACACCTTC.

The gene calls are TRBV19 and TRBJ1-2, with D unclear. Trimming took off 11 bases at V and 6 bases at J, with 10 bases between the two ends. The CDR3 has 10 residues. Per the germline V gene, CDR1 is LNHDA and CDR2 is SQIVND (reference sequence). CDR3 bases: TGTGCCTCGTGGGGAAATGGCTACACCTTC. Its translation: CASWGNGYTF.

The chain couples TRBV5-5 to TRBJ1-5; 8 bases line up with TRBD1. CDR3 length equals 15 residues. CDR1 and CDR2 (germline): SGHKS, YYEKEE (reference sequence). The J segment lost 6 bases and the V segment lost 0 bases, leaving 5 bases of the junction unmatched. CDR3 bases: TGTGCCAGCAGCTTGGATGCAGGGGGCTTTCAGCCCCAGCATTTT. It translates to CASSLDAGGFQPQHF.

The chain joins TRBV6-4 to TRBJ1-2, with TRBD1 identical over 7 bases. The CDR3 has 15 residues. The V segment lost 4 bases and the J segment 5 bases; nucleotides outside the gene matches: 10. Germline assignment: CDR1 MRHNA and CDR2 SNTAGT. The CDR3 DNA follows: TGTGCCAGCAGTGCTGTGAAGGGGGCGCAATATGGCTACACCTTC. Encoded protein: CASSAVKGAQYGYTF.

CDR3 amino acids: CASSYSPQNYEQYF. DNA for the CDR3: TGTGCCAGCAGTTACTCGCCGCAAAACTACGAGCAGTACTTC. This rearrangement joins TRBV6-5 to TRBJ2-7, with no clear D. V was cut by 0 bases and J by 3 bases, with 9 bases left in between. The CDR3 contains 14 residues. Per the germline V gene, CDR1 is MNHEY and CDR2 is SVGAGI.

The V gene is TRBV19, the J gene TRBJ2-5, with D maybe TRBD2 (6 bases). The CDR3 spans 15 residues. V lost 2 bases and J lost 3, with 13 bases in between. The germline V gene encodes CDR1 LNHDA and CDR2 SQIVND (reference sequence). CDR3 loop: CASSIRGEVEETQYF. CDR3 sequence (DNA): TGTGCCAGTAGTATAAGAGGGGAGGTCGAAGAGACCCAGTACTTC. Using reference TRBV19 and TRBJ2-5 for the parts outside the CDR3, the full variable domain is DGGITQSPKYLFRKEGQNVTLSCEQNLNHDAMYWYRQDPGQGLRLIYYSQIVNDFQKGDIAEGYSVSREKKESFPLTVTSAQKNPTAFYLCASSIRGEVEETQYFGPGTRLLVL.

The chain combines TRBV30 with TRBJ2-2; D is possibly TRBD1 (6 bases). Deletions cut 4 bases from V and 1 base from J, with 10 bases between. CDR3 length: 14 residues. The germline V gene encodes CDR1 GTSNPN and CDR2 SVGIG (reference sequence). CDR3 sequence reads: CAWIPDRNTGELFF. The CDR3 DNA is TGTGCCTGGATCCCGGACAGGAACACCGGGGAGCTGTTTTTT.